The present T cell receptor (beta chain) was sequenced within a study of blood T cell repertoires in COVID-19. In Seattle, patients joined the study during active infection and were tracked longitudinally. Germline V gene data show CDR1 as MNHNY and CDR2 as SVGAGI (reference sequence). The ends were cut back, 6 bases at V and 8 bases at J, with 14 bases in the middle. The CDR3 totals 14 residues. In the original analysis: Quantification of nucleated cells was approximated via reference gene primer amplification. Method: immunoSEQ multiplex PCR; TCRdb's copy keeps in-frame clones and lacks some. V and J calls and clone size are copied from that table; D and trimming were computed from the DNA. Of some 48,000 clones listed, over 90% were seen once; the top ten hold about 1%.

The chain combines TRBV6-6 with TRBJ1-6; perhaps TRBD1 as D (5 bases). This receptor was taken from a man aged 55-75 years with COVID-19, enrolled during active disease. The sample consisted of peripheral blood. The CDR3 sequence: CASSHGGSHSPLHF. The CDR3 nucleotides are TGTGCCAGCAGCCACGGGGGGTCGCATTCACCCCTCCACTTT.